This T cell receptor (beta chain) was retrieved from a study of graft-versus-host responses after intestinal transplantation. Study-level background: The whole recipient group had anti-thymocyte globulin induction followed by tacrolimus and steroids for three to four years. Overall study results and limits: GvH clonotypes were identified within recipient marrow, with a subset emerging first in ileum or blood.

The germline V and J ends were trimmed by 6 bases and 5 bases, with 19 bases remaining between them. Germline V gives CDR1 MDHEN, CDR2 SYDVKM. The CDR3 is made up of 15 amino acids. About this clone itself: Antigen unknown.

The protocol was immunoSEQ multiplex PCR, while the TCRdb copy is restricted to in-frame clones and leaves out a portion. In the table there are 50,000 or so clones, around 90% of which are singletons. The sequence came from a human donor who was the organ donor for an intestinal transplant. J is TRBJ1-1 and V is TRBV28; D is unclear. This specimen was unstimulated CD4+ T cells sorted from spleen or lymph node cells, taken before transplant. The CDR3, as DNA: TGTGCCAGCAGCCCCCCACGGACGGAGGATACTGAAGCTTTCTTT. It yields the protein CASSPPRTEDTEAFF.